This TCR beta chain stems from a study of response to subunit inactivated influenza vaccine. This clonotype was seen many times. In TCRdb, the RT-PCR reads were re-called with MiXCR into one record per CDR3 protein. The sample includes about 540,000 distinct CDR3 sequences, under 25% of them seen just once. These data were likewise used in another study, on T cells expressing NK-cell markers. From that study: UMIs accompanied the 5'RACE template switching by which TCR beta cDNA was made.

Source: CD4+ T cells sorted from PBMCs, taken 12 days after vaccination. This sequence originates from a man aged 45-65 years who received an inactivated influenza vaccine.

Here the CDR3 reads CASSFPRRLGNTIYF. CDR3 DNA: TGTGCCAGCAGCTTTCCCCGGAGGTTGGGAAACACCATATATTTT. This sequence joins TRBV7-9 and TRBJ1-3; unclear D gene. Germline V gene sequence: CDR1 SEHNR, CDR2 FQNEAQ (reference sequence). V gave up 3 bases and J gave up 4 bases, with 13 bases separating them. The CDR3 length is 15 residues.